The rows below give T cell receptor beta chains drawn from one sample of a study of T-cell memory formation after mild COVID-19. From the 5' RACE reads, TCRdb called clonotypes with MiXCR, one entry per CDR3 protein. The sample has about 350,000 distinct CDR3 sequences; roughly an eighth are singletons. Material: PBMCs or a T cell subset sorted from them (not recorded which). Receptors originate from a man aged 18 to 30 who had mild COVID-19 (a few samples of this study predate the infection). Cell type and time point are not known. The CDR3 runs from the conserved cysteine through the conserved F or W. Each record gives: CDR3 protein, CDR3 DNA, D gene, clone size, V gene, J gene. D genes are given only for firm matches. Only some rows state a clone size, as once, few, many or a class for expanded clones.

CASSLWANNEQFF	TGTGCCAGCAGTTTATGGGCCAACAATGAGCAGTTCTTC	NA	NA	TRBV27	TRBJ2-1
CASSGTSNEQFF	TGTGCCAGCAGCGGAACCTCGAATGAGCAGTTCTTC	NA	few	TRBV5-5	TRBJ2-1
CASSPRTGGAYYEQYF	TGTGCCAGCAGCCCCAGGACAGGTGGGGCCTACTACGAGCAGTACTTC	TRBD1	NA	TRBV7-9	TRBJ2-7
CASSQGVTPGSPLHF	TGTGCCAGCTCACAGGGCGTTACACCTGGTTCACCCCTCCACTTT	NA	NA	TRBV18	TRBJ1-6
CASSPSDGNQPQHF	TGTGCCAGCAGTCCCTCGGACGGCAATCAGCCCCAGCATTTT	NA	few	TRBV6-6	TRBJ1-5
CASSYSDGGWGYTF	TGTGCCAGCAGTTACTCGGACGGGGGCTGGGGCTACACCTTC	NA	few	TRBV6-5	TRBJ1-2
CASSPESGLIAKNIQYF	TGTGCCAGCAGCCCCGAGTCCGGACTGATAGCCAAAAACATTCAGTACTTC	NA	NA	TRBV7-2	TRBJ2-4
CASSWPGVVTQYF	TGTGCCAGCAGCTGGCCGGGGGTGGTGACCCAGTACTTC	NA	many	TRBV7-2	TRBJ2-5
CASSRTGNSALHF	TGTGCCAGCAGCCGAACAGGGAATTCAGCCCTCCACTTT	NA	NA	TRBV7-2	TRBJ1-6
CASSLSRDSYGYTF	TGTGCCAGCAGCTTAAGCAGGGATTCCTATGGCTACACCTTC	NA	NA	TRBV7-2	TRBJ1-2
CASSPPKGQLFF	TGTGCCAGCAGCCCCCCGAAGGGGCAACTGTTTTTT	NA	few	TRBV7-2	TRBJ1-4
CATGPPLGGFNYGYTF	TGTGCCACCGGCCCCCCTCTCGGAGGGTTTAACTATGGCTACACCTTC	NA	few	TRBV7-9	TRBJ1-2
CSVEPESSGANVLTF	TGCAGCGTTGAACCTGAGTCAAGTGGGGCCAACGTCCTGACTTTC	NA	few	TRBV29-1	TRBJ2-6
CAIGGTSTDTQYF	TGTGCCATCGGGGGAACTAGCACAGATACGCAGTATTTT	NA	NA	TRBV10-3	TRBJ2-3
CASSSHGKDTQYF	TGTGCCAGCAGCTCGCACGGAAAAGATACGCAGTATTTT	NA	NA	TRBV7-9	TRBJ2-3
CAISEPSSTEAFF	TGTGCCATCAGTGAGCCTAGTAGCACTGAAGCTTTCTTT	NA	NA	TRBV10-3	TRBJ1-1
CASSYFAPGELFF	TGTGCCAGCAGTTACTTTGCGCCCGGGGAGCTGTTTTTT	NA	NA	TRBV6-2/TRBV6-3	TRBJ2-2
CASRSLEEKLFF	TGTGCCAGCAGAAGCCTGGAAGAAAAACTGTTTTTT	NA	few	TRBV9	TRBJ1-4
CASSQSESQETQYF	TGTGCCAGCAGCCAGTCAGAATCCCAAGAGACCCAGTACTTC	NA	few	TRBV4-2	TRBJ2-5
CASSLFGGSLDTQYF	TGTGCCAGCAGCTTATTTGGGGGGTCCTTGGATACGCAGTATTTT	NA	NA	TRBV7-9	TRBJ2-3
CASSQDPGTGAAKQYF	TGCGCCAGCAGCCAAGATCCCGGGACAGGGGCGGCGAAGCAGTACTTC	TRBD1	few	TRBV4-1	TRBJ2-7
CASSPRGERVQYF	TGTGCCAGCAGCCCTCGTGGGGAGCGGGTGCAGTATTTT	NA	few	TRBV7-2	TRBJ2-3
CASSLRQGTEQFF	TGTGCCAGCAGTTTGCGGCAGGGAACCGAGCAGTTCTTC	NA	NA	TRBV12-3/TRBV12-4	TRBJ2-1
CASSLRPKSGGDTSTDTQYF	TGTGCCAGCAGCCTCCGACCTAAAAGCGGGGGCGATACTAGCACAGATACGCAGTATTTT	NA	NA	TRBV21-1	TRBJ2-3
CASSLSPGQGYNEQFF	TGTGCCAGCAGTTTATCGCCCGGACAAGGATACAATGAGCAGTTCTTC	NA	many	TRBV27	TRBJ2-1
CATRDRVKNGYTF	TGTGCCACCAGGGACAGGGTAAAGAATGGCTACACCTTC	TRBD1	NA	TRBV24-1	TRBJ1-2
CASSSTKRDTEAFF	TGTGCCAGCAGCTCGACCAAACGGGACACTGAAGCTTTCTTT	NA	NA	TRBV5-6	TRBJ1-1
CASSSSANQETQYF	TGTGCCAGCAGCTCCTCGGCGAACCAAGAGACCCAGTACTTC	NA	NA	TRBV7-2	TRBJ2-5
CASSQGSSGYTF	TGTGCCAGTAGTCAGGGGTCCTCTGGCTACACCTTC	NA	few	TRBV19	TRBJ1-2
CASSQQGYAGYTF	TGTGCCAGCAGCCAACAGGGTTACGCTGGCTACACCTTC	NA	few	TRBV7-9	TRBJ1-2
CASSTLAGGQQYF	TGTGCCAGCAGCACGCTAGCGGGGGGTCAGCAGTACTTC	TRBD2	once	TRBV7-2	TRBJ2-7
CASSSSFRGSVNYGYTF	TGTGCCAGCAGCTCCTCCTTTCGGGGGTCAGTTAACTATGGCTACACCTTC	NA	few	TRBV7-2	TRBJ1-2
CASSQVSGLGTNEKLFF	TGTGCCAGCAGCCAAGTATCAGGCCTCGGAACTAATGAAAAACTGTTTTTT	NA	few	TRBV4-2	TRBJ1-4
CASSMTSGGANEQFF	TGTGCCAGCAGCATGACTAGCGGGGGGGCCAATGAGCAGTTCTTC	TRBD2	few	TRBV5-4	TRBJ2-1
CASSLASSGGPENNEQFF	TGTGCCAGCAGCTTAGCGAGTAGCGGGGGTCCCGAGAACAATGAGCAGTTCTTC	TRBD2	NA	TRBV7-6	TRBJ2-1
CSARDIRVDNEQFF	TGCAGTGCTAGAGATATAAGAGTGGACAATGAGCAGTTCTTC	NA	few	TRBV20-1	TRBJ2-1
CASRGTRVWETQYF	TGTGCCAGCAGGGGGACTCGAGTTTGGGAGACCCAGTACTTC	NA	few	TRBV28	TRBJ2-5
CASSPRTGRPGANVLTF	TGTGCCAGCAGCCCCCGGACAGGCCGACCTGGGGCCAACGTCCTGACTTTC	TRBD1	few	TRBV7-2	TRBJ2-6
CASSSTMTLYSGNTIYF	TGTGCCAGCAGCTCGACGATGACACTGTACTCTGGAAACACCATATATTTT	NA	NA	TRBV7-9	TRBJ1-3
CASSFSLRKTQYF	TGTGCCAGCAGCTTCAGTCTAAGGAAGACCCAGTACTTC	NA	NA	TRBV5-8	TRBJ2-5
CASSQVRPGAASGEGGGTDTQYF	TGCGCCAGCAGCCAAGTCCGGCCGGGGGCGGCTAGCGGGGAAGGCGGAGGCACAGATACGCAGTATTTT	TRBD2	many	TRBV4-3	TRBJ2-3
CASNSEGTSTDTQYF	TGTGCCAGCAACTCTGAGGGGACTAGCACAGATACGCAGTATTTT	NA	NA	TRBV7-2	TRBJ2-3
CASSSTGQINQPQHF	TGTGCCAGCAGCTCTACGGGACAGATCAATCAGCCCCAGCATTTT	TRBD1	many	TRBV5-6	TRBJ1-5
CASSPTPGLAGYILYF	TGTGCCAGCAGTCCAACGCCGGGACTAGCGGGGTATATTCTGTATTTT	TRBD2	NA	TRBV3-1	TRBJ2-3
CSATGNRGTDTQYF	TGCAGTGCAACGGGGAACCGGGGCACAGATACGCAGTATTTT	NA	NA	TRBV20-1	TRBJ2-3
CASSLGAKNEQFF	TGTGCCAGCAGTTTAGGCGCCAAGAATGAGCAGTTCTTC	NA	few	TRBV12-3/TRBV12-4	TRBJ2-1
CASSPEGAETQYF	TGTGCCAGCAGCCCCGAGGGGGCTGAGACCCAGTACTTC	TRBD1	many	TRBV7-3	TRBJ2-5
CASSRLAGVNGELFF	TGTGCCAGCAGCAGACTAGCGGGAGTGAACGGGGAGCTGTTTTTT	TRBD2	NA	TRBV12-3/TRBV12-4	TRBJ2-2
CASSPRPGDEKLFF	TGTGCCAGCTCCCCTCGCCCGGGGGATGAAAAACTGTTTTTT	NA	NA	TRBV18	TRBJ1-4
CASSLPGQLLAKNIQYF	TGTGCCAGCAGTTTACCCGGTCAGCTGCTAGCCAAAAACATTCAGTACTTC	NA	NA	TRBV28	TRBJ2-4
CATSDTGQGAAETQYF	TGTGCCACCAGTGATACCGGGCAGGGGGCGGCGGAGACCCAGTACTTC	TRBD1	NA	TRBV24-1	TRBJ2-5